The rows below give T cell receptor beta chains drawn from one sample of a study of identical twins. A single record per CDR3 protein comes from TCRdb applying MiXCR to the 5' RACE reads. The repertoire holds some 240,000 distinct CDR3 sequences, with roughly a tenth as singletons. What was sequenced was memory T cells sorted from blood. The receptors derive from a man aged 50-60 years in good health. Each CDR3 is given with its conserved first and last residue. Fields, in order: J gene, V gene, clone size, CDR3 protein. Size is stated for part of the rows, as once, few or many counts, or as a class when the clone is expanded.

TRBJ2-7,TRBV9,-,CASSVGGDSYEQYF
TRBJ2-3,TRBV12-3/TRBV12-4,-,CASSLDTSGRAADTQYF
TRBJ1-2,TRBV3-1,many,CASSRDRGLYYGYTF
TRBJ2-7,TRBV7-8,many,CASSSRGGYEQYF
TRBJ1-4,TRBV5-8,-,CASSHRGMGEKLFF
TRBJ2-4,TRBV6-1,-,CASSEAAGFLWDIQYF
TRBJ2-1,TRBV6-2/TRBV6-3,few,CASSYPTRGTSGSISNNEQFF
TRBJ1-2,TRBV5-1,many,CASSLAIGTGRNGYTF
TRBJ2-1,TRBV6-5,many,CASSYRIGGEQFF
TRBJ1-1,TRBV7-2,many,CASSWLDRGQTEAFF
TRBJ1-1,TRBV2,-,CASSELENTEAFF
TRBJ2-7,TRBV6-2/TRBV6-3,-,CASGYYEQYF
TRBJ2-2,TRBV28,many,CASAGDRTNTGELFF
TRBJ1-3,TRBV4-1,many,CASSLSDGYSGNTIYF
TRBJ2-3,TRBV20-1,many,CSAEAQGGGGSTDTQYF
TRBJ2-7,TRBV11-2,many,CASRNTIGTSRTYEQYF
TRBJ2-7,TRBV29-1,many,CSALPGGQIVNEQYF
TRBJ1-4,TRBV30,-,CAWSGDRAGGEKLFF
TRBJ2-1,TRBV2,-,CASSVLAGNNEQFF
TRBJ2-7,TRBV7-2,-,CASSPNRQYEQYF
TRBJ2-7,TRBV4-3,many,CASSRYQGPGTEAYEQYF
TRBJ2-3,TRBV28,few,CASSPSGRTSNTDTQYF
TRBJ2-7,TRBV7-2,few,CASRGTSGRAAEQYF
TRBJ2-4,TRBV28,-,CASSSNFRRVIQYF
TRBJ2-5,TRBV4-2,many,CASSQDGSNQETQYF